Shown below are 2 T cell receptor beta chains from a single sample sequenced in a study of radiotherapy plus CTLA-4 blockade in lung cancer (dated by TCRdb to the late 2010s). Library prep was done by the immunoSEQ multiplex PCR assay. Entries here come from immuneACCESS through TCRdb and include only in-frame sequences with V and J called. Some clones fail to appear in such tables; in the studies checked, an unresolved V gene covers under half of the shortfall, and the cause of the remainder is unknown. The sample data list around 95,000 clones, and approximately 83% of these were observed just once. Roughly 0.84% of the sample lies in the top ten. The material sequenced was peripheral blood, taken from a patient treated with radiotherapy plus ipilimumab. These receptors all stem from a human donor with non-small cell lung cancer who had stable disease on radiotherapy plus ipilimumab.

CDR3 in amino acids: CASSPHGGVSYEQYF. In DNA, the CDR3 is TGTGCCAGCAGCCCCCATGGGGGCGTATCCTACGAGCAGTACTTC. The chain couples TRBV7-3 to TRBJ2-5; TRBD1 might be the D (6 bases). The J call could be wrong; TRBJ2-7 is a better fit for the DNA end. This CDR3 is 15 amino acids long. In germline, CDR1 is SGHTA, CDR2 FQGTGA.

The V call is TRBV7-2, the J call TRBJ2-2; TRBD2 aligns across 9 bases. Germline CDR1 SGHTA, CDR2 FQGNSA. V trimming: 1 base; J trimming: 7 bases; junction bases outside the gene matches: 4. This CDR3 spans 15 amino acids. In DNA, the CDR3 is TGTGCCAGCAGCTTAGAGGCTAGCGGGGTCGGGGAGCTGTTTTTT. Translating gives CASSLEASGVGELFF.